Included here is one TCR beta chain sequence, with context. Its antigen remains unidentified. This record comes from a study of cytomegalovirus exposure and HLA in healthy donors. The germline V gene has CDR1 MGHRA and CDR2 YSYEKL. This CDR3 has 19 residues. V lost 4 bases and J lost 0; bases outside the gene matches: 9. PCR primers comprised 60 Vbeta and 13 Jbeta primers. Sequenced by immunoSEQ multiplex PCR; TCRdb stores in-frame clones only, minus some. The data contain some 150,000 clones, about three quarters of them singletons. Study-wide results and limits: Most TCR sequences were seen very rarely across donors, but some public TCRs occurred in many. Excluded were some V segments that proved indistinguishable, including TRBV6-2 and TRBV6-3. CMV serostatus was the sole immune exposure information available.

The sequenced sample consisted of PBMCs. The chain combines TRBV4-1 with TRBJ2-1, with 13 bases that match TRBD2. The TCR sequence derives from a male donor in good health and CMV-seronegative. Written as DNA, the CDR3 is TGCGCCAGCAGCCCACCAACTAGCGGGAGGGCTCACTCCTACAATGAGCAGTTCTTC. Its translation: CASSPPTSGRAHSYNEQFF.